This TCR beta chain is drawn from a study of blood T cells in healthy people across ages. Then a second PCR, running roughly 7 to 11 cycles, was carried out with a sample-barcoded 5' primer and a J-beta primer mix. TCRdb reprocessed the 5' RACE reads via MiXCR and lists one record per CDR3 protein. The sample yields about 720,000 distinct CDR3 sequences, 25% seen once. This clonotype has a count of ten or more. The same data also went into a second study, on T cells of mothers and their children. That source reports: Among related mother-child pairs, overlap was slightly higher than in unrelated pairs, though not significantly.

What was sequenced was blood. This TCR was sampled from a boy aged 5 to 17 in good health.

DNA of the CDR3: TGTGCCAGCAGGCCAGGGGGCCCGAATCAGCCCCAGCATTTT. This translates into CASRPGGPNQPQHF. V is TRBV12-3 or TRBV12-4 and J is TRBJ1-5; 8 bases match TRBD1. The length of the CDR3 is 14 residues. The V segment lost 6 bases and the J segment 4 bases; nucleotides outside the gene matches: 5.